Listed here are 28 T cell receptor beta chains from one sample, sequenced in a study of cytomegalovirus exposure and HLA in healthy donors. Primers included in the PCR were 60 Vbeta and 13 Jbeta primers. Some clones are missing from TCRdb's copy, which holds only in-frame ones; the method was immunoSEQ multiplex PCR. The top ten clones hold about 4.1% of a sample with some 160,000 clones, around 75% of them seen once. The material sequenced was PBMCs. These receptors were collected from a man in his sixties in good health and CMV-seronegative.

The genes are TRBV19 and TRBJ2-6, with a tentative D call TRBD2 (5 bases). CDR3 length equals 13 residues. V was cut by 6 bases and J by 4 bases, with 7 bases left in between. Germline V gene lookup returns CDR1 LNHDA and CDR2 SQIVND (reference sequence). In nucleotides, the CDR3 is TGTGCCAGTAGACCGGGGGGGGCCAACGTCCTGACTTTC. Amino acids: CASRPGGANVLTF.

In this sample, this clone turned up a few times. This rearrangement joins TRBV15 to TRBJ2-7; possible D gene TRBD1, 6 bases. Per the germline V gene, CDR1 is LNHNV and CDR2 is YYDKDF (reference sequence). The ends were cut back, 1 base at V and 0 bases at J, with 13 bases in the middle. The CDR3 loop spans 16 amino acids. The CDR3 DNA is TGTGCCACCAGCAGAGGTGGACAGTTGAGCTCCTACGAGCAGTACTTC. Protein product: CATSRGGQLSSYEQYF.

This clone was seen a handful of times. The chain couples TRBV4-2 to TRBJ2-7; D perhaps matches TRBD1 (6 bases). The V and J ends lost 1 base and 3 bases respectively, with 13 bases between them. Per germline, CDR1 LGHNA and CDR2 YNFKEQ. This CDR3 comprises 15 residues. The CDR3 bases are TGTGCCAGCAGCCAAGTTAGGGGACAAGGCTACGAGCAGTACTTC. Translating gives CASSQVRGQGYEQYF.

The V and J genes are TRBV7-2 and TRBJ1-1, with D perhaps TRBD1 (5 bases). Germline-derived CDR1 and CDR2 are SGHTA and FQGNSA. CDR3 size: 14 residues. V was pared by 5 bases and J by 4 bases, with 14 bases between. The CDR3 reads CASSRRSGGTEAFF. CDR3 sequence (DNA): TGTGCCAGCAGCCGCCGATCGGGGGGCACTGAAGCTTTCTTT.

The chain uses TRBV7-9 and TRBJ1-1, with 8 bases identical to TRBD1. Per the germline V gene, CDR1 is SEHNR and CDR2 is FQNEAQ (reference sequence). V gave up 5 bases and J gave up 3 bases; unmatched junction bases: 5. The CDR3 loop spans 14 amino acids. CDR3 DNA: TGTGCCAGCAGCCTTATGACAGGGGACACTGAAGCTTTCTTT. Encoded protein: CASSLMTGDTEAFF.

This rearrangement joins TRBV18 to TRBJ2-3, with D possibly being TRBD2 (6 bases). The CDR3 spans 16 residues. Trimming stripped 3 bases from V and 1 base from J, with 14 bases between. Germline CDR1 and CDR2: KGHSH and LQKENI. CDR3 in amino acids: CASSPSFASGTDTQYF. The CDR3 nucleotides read TGTGCCAGCTCACCCAGTTTCGCTAGCGGCACAGATACGCAGTATTTT.

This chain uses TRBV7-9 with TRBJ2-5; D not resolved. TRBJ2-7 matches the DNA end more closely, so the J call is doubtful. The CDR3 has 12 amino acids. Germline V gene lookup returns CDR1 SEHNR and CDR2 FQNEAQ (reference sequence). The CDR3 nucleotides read TGTGCCAGCAGCTTAAAACAGTACGAGCAGTACTTC. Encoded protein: CASSLKQYEQYF.

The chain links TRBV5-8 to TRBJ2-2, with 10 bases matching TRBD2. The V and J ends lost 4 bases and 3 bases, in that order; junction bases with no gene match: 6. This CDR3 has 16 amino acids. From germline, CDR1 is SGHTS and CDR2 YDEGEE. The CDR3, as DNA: TGTGCCAGCAGCCCCGGTGGGACTAGCGACACCGGGGAGCTGTTTTTT. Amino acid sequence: CASSPGGTSDTGELFF.

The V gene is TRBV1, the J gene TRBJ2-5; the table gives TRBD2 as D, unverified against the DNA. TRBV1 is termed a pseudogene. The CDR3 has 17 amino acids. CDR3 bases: TGCACCAGCAGCCAAGTTCCGGCTAGCGGGGACCAAGAGACCCAGTACTTC. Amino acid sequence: CTSSQVPASGDQETQYF.

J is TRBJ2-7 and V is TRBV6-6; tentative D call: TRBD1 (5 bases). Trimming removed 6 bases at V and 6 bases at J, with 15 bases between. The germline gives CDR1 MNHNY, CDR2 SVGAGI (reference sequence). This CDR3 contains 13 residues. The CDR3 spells CASSTRVSSEQYF. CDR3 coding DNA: TGTGCCAGCAGCACCAGGGTATCTAGCGAGCAGTACTTC.

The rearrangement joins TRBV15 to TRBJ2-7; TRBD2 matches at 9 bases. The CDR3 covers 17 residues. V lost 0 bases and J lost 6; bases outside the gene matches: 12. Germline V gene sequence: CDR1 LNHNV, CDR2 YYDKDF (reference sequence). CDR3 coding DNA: TGTGCCACCAGCAGAGAACGAATTAGCGGGAGTAAGAGCGAGCAGTACTTC. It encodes CATSRERISGSKSEQYF.

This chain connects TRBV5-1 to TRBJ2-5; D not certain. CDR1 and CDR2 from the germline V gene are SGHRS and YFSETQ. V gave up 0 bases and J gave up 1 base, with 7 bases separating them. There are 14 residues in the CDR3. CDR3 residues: CASSLGWAQETQYF. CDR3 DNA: TGCGCCAGCAGCTTGGGCTGGGCCCAAGAGACCCAGTACTTC.

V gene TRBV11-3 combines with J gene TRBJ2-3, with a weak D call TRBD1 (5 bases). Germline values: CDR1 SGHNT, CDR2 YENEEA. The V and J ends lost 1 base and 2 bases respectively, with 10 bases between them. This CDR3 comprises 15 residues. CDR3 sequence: CASSLGAGITDTQYF. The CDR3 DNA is TGTGCCAGCAGCTTAGGGGCAGGGATCACAGATACGCAGTATTTT.

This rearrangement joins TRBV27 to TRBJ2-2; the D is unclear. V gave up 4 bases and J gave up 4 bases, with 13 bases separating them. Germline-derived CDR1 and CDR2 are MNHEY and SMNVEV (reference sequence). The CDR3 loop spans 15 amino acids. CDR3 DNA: TGTGCCAGCAGTTCGTTCGTCTTCGGCACCGGGGAGCTGTTTTTT. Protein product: CASSSFVFGTGELFF.

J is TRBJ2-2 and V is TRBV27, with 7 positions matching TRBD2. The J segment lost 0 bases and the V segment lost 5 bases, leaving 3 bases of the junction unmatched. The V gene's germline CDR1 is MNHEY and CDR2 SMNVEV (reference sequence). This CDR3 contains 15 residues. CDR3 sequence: CASSPSGTNTGELFF. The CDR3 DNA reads TGTGCCAGCAGTCCCAGCGGGACGAACACCGGGGAGCTGTTTTTT.

The CDR3 DNA reads TGTGCCAGCACAGTCAGGGGCGGCTACGAGCAGTACTTC. The encoded protein is CASTVRGGYEQYF. This chain connects TRBV27 to TRBJ2-7; perhaps TRBD1 as D (6 bases). Trimming took 7 bases from V and 3 from J, leaving 13 bases between them. The CDR3 has 13 residues. The germline CDR1 and CDR2 sequences are MNHEY and SMNVEV (reference sequence).

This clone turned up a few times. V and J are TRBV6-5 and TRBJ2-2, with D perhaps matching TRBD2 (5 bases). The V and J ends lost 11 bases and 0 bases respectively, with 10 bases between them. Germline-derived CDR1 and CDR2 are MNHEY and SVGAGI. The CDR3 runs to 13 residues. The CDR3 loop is CAGLNSNTGELFF. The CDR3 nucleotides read TGTGCCGGACTCAATTCGAACACCGGGGAGCTGTTTTTT.

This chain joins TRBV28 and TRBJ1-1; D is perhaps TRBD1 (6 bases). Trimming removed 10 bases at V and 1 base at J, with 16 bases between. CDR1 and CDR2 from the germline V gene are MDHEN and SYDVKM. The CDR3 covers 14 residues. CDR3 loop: CATRVEGQNTEAFF. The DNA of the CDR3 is TGTGCCACGAGGGTCGAGGGACAGAACACTGAAGCTTTCTTT.

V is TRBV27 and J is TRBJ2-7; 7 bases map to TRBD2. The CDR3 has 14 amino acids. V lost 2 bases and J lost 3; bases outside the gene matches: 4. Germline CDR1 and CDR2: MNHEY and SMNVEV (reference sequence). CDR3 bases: TGTGCCAGCAGTTTAGCTGGGGGGGGCTACGAGCAGTACTTC. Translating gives CASSLAGGGYEQYF.

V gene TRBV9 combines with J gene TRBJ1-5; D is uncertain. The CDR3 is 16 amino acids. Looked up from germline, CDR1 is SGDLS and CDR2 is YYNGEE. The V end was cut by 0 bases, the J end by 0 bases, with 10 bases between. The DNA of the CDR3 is TGTGCCAGCAGCGTAGGGGCAGGATCTAGCAATCAGCCCCAGCATTTT. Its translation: CASSVGAGSSNQPQHF. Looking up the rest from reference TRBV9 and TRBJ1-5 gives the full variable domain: DSGVTQTPKHLITATGQRVTLRCSPRSGDLSVYWYQQSLDQGLQFLIQYYNGEERAKGNILERFSAQQFPDLHSELNLSSLELGDSALYFCASSVGAGSSNQPQHFGDGTRLSIL.

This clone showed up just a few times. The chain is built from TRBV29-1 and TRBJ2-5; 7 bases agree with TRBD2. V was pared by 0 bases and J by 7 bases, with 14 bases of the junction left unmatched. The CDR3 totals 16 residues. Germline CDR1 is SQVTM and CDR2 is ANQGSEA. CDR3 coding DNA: TGCAGCGTTGAAGATAGGAAGACTAGCCCCGTGGGGACCCAGTACTTC. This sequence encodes CSVEDRKTSPVGTQYF.

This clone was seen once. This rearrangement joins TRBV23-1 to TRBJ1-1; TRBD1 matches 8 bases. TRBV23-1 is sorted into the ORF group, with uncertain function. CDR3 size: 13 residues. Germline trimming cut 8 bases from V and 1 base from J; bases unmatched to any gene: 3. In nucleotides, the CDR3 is TGCGCCAGCCGAGGACAGGGGAACACTGAAGCTTTCTTT. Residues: CASRGQGNTEAFF.

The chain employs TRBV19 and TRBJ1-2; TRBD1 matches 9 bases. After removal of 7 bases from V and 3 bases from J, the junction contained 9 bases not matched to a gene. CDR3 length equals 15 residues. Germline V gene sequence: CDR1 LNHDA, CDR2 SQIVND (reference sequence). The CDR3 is CASIRTGEMDYGYTF. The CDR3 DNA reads TGTGCCAGTATTAGGACAGGGGAAATGGACTATGGCTACACCTTC.

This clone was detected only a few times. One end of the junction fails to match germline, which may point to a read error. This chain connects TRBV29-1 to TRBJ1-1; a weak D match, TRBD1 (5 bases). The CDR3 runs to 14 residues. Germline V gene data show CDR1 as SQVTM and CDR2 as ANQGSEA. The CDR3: CSVEDLRGNSEAFF. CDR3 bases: TGCAGCGTTGAAGATCTTCGGGGGAACAGTGAAGCTTTCTTT.

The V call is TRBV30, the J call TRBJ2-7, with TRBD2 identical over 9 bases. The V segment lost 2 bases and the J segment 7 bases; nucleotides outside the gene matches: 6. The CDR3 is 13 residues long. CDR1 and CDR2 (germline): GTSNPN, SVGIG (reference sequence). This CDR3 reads CAWSRGRASEQYF. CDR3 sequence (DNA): TGTGCCTGGAGTCGCGGGAGGGCCAGTGAGCAGTACTTC.

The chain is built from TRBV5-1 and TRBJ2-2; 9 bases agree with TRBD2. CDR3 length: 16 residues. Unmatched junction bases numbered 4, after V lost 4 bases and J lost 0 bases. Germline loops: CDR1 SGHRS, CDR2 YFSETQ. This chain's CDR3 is CASSRTSASNTGELFF. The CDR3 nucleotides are TGCGCCAGCAGCCGGACTAGCGCTTCGAACACCGGGGAGCTGTTTTTT.

In DNA form, the CDR3 reads TGTGCCAGCAAAGAGATACTGCTAACTAATGAAAAACTGTTTTTT. Translating it yields CASKEILLTNEKLFF. The chain links TRBV19 to TRBJ1-4; D is undetermined. The CDR3 loop spans 15 amino acids. The V and J ends lost 9 bases and 1 base respectively, with 15 bases between them. Germline CDR1 reads LNHDA; CDR2 reads SQIVND (reference sequence). The full variable domain, with the rest looked up from reference TRBV19 and TRBJ1-4, is DGGITQSPKYLFRKEGQNVTLSCEQNLNHDAMYWYRQDPGQGLRLIYYSQIVNDFQKGDIAEGYSVSREKKESFPLTVTSAQKNPTAFYLCASKEILLTNEKLFFGSGTQLSVL.

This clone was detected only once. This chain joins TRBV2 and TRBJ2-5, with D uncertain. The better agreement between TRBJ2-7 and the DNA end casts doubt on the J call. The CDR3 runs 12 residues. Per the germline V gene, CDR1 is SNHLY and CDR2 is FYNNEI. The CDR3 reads CASSQQPYEQYF. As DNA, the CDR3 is TGTGCCAGCAGTCAACAGCCATACGAGCAGTACTTC.